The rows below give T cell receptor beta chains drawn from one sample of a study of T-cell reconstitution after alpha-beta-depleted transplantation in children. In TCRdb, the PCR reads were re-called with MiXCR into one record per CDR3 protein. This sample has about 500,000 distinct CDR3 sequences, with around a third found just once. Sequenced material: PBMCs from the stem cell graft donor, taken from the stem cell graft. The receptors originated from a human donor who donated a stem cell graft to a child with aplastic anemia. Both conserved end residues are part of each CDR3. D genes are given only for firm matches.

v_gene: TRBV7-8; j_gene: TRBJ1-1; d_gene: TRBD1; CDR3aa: CASSLLDRALTAFF
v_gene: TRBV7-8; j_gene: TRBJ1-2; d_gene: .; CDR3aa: CASSLANQAKTF
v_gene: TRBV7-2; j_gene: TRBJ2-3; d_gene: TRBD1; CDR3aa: CASTLTGGGTDTQYF
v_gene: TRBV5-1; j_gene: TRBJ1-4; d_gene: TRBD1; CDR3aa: CASSHGTAEKLFF
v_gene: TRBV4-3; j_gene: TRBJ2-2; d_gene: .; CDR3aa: CASSQDRVSTGELFF
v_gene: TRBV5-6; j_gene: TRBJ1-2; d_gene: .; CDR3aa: CASSSTRGGYGYTF
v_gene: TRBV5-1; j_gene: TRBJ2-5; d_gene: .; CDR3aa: CASSPDRQYQETQYF
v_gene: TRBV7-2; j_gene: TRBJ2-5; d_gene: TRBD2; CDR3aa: CASRFSGYQETQYF
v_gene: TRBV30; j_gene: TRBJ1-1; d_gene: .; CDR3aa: CACSTAVFTEAFF
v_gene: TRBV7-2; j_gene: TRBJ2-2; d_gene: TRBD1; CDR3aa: CASSTVLGQGRAGELFF
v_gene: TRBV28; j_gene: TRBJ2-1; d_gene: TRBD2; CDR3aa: CASSSLAGEAYNEQFF
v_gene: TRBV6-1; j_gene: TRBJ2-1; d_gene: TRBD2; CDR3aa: CASRSTLGLADNEQFF
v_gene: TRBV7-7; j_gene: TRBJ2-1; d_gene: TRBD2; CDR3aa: CASSQGLARNEQFF
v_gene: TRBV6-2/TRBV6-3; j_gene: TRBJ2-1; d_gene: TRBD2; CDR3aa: CASSSGLAGYF
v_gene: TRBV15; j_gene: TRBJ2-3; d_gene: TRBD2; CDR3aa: CATSSLGEGSSSTDTQYF
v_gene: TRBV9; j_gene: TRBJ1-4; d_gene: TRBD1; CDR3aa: CASSTWTGRTEKLFF
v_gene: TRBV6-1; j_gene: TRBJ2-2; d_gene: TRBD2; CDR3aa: CASSMTSPGGELFF
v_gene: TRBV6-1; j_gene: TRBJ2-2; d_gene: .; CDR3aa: CASTPVRITGELFF
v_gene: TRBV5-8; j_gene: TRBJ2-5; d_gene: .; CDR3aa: CASRSLGRPQETQYF
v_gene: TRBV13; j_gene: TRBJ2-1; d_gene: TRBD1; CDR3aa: CASSLVPDRGTHEQFF
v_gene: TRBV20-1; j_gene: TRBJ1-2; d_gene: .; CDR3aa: CSARPGFAYGYTF
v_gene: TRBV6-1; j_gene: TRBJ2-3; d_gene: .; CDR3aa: CASSEFGSKVDTQYF
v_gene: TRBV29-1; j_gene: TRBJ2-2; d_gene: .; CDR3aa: CSVRDLTGELFF
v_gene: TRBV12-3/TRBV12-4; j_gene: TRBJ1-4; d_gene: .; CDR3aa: CASSARLATNEKLFF
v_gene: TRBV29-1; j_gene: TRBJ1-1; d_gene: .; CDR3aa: CSVEKGQPSTVAFF
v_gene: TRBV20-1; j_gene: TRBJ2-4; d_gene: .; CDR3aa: CSASSVPLAKNIQYF
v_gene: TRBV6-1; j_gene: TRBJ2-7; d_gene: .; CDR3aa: CASSDNGISTYEQYF
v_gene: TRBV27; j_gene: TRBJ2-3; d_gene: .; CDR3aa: CASSLVRGSDTQYF
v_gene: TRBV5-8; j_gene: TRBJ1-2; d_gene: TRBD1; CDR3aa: CASSQDKGAYYGYTF
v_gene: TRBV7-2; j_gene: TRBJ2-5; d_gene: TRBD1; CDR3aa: CASSLTGQGGETQYF
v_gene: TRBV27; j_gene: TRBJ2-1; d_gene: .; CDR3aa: CASSLYGGSIYNEQFF
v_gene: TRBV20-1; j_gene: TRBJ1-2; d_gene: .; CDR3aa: CSARVERRGYGYTF
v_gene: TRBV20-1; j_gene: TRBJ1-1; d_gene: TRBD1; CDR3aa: CSARGQGAGPREAFF
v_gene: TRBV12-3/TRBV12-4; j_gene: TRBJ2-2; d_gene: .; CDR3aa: CASRYTGELFF
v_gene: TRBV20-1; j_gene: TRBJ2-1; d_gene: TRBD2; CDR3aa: CSARDLASGRRQFF
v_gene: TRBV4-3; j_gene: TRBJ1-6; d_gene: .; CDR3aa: CASSQAEGYYNSPLHF
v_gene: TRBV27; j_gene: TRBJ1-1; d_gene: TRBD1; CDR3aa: CASKRLSGQGRTEAFF
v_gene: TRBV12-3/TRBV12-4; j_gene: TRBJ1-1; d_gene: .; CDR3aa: CASSLVTVTEAFF
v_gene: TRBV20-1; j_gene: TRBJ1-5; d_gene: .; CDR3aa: CSAGEPFGNQPQHF
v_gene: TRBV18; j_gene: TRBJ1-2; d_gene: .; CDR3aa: CASSPPGDYGYTF